The present entry profiles one TCR beta chain with its context. The clone's antigen remains unknown. Base qualities are missing; no much larger clone stands one base away. These data come from a study of cytomegalovirus exposure and HLA in healthy donors (dated 2017 in TCRdb). Notes on the research overall: In an earlier analysis of under 600 of the donors, about 270 Gb of sequence data and 117 million unique TCR beta sequences from about 179 million T cells were reported. An early release that covered 640 HLA-typed donors contained approximately 290 gigabases of sequencing data and approximately 85 million unique TCR sequences. Of the 300 to 450 genotyped donors, approximately 80% fell in the genetic ancestry cluster associated with self-reported Caucasian donors. The study aimed to test whether signatures of past pathogen exposure could be identified by cataloging public T cell receptors. The T cell repertoires of 670 or so subjects were profiled by immunosequencing and related to cytomegalovirus serostatus. A separate validation cohort of about 110 different subjects was used in addition to the 666-subject first cohort. To predict cytomegalovirus infection status, the study brought together high-throughput TCR immunosequencing, statistical association of individual TCRs with disease status, and machine learning. In a later analysis, previously published TCR beta repertoires from several hundred donors were re-analyzed and high-resolution HLA genotyping was added so that TCR occurrence patterns could be studied. Rather than drawing on any new phenotypic data, the later analysis identified candidate immune exposures from TCR beta sequences and the way those sequences occurred across donors. To decide whether each TCR beta V gene segment behaved as functional or pseudogenic, an earlier analysis of several hundred of the donors relied on high-throughput TCR beta sequencing. Donor age, sex, ethnicity and CMV serostatus were compiled together with the repertoire data. A later genetic analysis took genome-wide SNP genotypes for about 55% of the 666 donors and used that subset as a discovery cohort. Every discovery cohort repertoire had been produced on one sequencing platform. HLA typing covered class I and class II loci at four-digit resolution. Typing coverage differed by locus: A, B, C, DRB1 and DQB1 were typed in roughly 629-640 donors, DQA1 in 522, DPA1 in around 600, and DPB1 in 450 to 480. Because of strong linkage in the cohort, four or five DR-DQ haplotypes were treated as single units for association and clustering. On average, roughly 200,000 unique TCR beta nucleotide sequences were sequenced per donor among several hundred genotyped donors of the cohort, with roughly 20% of those sequences being non-productive. On the study overall, not on this receptor specifically: In the study, roughly 160 TCR beta chains were listed as associated with cytomegalovirus. A further reported finding was that TCR beta sequences accurately predicted the HLA-A and HLA-B alleles for most subjects in the first cohort. The classifier was reported to diagnose cytomegalovirus status with high specificity and sensitivity in both the original cohort and the validation cohort. The presence/absence analyses assumed that sequencing depth was roughly uniform across donors, and that assumption may not be true. In a later analysis, over 15,000 TCR beta sequences were associated with specific HLA alleles at a false discovery rate of 0.05. In a later genetic analysis, fewer N-insertions in productive TCRs were reported among donors in an Asian-associated ancestry cluster than the roughly 640-donor mean. Three of the identified cytomegalovirus-associated TCR beta chains were confirmed in vitro to be specific for cytomegalovirus antigens. Some IMGT-functional V segments, including TRBV6-2 and TRBV6-3, could not be told apart with the 87-base-pair reads, so those segments were excluded. Fewer than 20 rarely observed V segments, including chromosome 9 orphons, were excluded from the earlier analysis of about 500 of the donors because counts were too low. In a later analysis, several top co-occurrence clusters were reported to appear linked to parvovirus B19, influenza, CMV and Epstein-Barr virus. Most TCR sequences were seen in very few donors, while some public TCRs were found in many individuals. The cohort was sequenced for TCR beta chains only, and without alpha or paired-chain data the features that could be detected were limited. Most CMV-associated TCR beta chains appeared to be HLA-restricted in a later analysis, and the HLA associations seemed to be driven largely by CMV exposure. In an earlier analysis of some 540 of the donors, most TCR beta V segments appeared in productive rearrangements about 87% or about 30% of the time, broadly matching IMGT annotations. Compared with equally common non-associated chains, HLA-associated TCR beta chains in a later analysis were more clonally expanded and had lower generation probabilities. HLA typing was unavailable for some donors at each locus, so association tests used only the typed subset. In a later analysis, the rate of TCR association differed among HLA loci, with DRB1 alleles having the most associated TCRs and HLA-C alleles having the fewest. According to the authors, the approach could potentially be generalized to other disease states and immunological phenotypes. A later genetic analysis associated a missense DCLRE1C variant with V-gene and J-gene trimming of TCR beta chains, and an independent cohort replicated the association. When HLA alleles, especially DR and DQ, strongly co-occurred, attributing TCR associations to individual alleles was difficult. For the cohort, immune exposure information was limited to CMV serostatus. Correlated functional status among segregating V segments might reflect linkage disequilibrium, but an unknown experimental factor could not be ruled out. A cluster of highly shared sequence variants was judged likely to be a technical artifact of the sequencing pipeline.

In total, about 650 healthy bone marrow donors made up the cohort. Cohort members were all nominally healthy when sampled, although unrecorded immune exposures were likely present. The donor tested CMV seronegative, placing the donor among the 352 seronegative members of the cohort. A peripheral blood sample was provided by each donor, and peripheral blood mononuclear cells were used for TCR beta sequencing. Genomic DNA extraction from the blood cell samples was performed with the Qiagen DNeasy Blood Extraction Kit. Libraries were prepared through the immunoSEQ multiplex PCR assay. For the multiplex PCR, a mixture combining 60 forward primers for TCR Vbeta segments and 13 reverse primers for TCR Jbeta segments was used. The CDR3 region of rearranged TCR beta genes was amplified from genomic DNA with a multiplex PCR assay. The amplified TCR beta libraries were sequenced on the Illumina HiSeq System as 87-base-pair reads. Processing in the source paper ran as follows. Across the 670 or so repertoires, a later analysis counted 80 million or so unique TCR beta chains, roughly 11 million of which were shared by at least two donors. Raw reads were error-corrected and collapsed into unique sequences by a nearest-neighbor algorithm in which closely related sequences were merged to remove PCR and sequencing errors. V, D and J gene segments were assigned by aligning CDR3 sequences to IMGT reference sequences. For a sequence to be retained, a match of at least six nucleotides was required to both a V gene segment and a J gene segment. Rearrangements were called productive when the CDR3 lacked stop codons and stayed in frame with V and J; all others were non-productive. CDR3 was defined by IMGT convention, running from the second conserved V-encoded cysteine to the conserved J-encoded phenylalanine. In an earlier analysis of approximately 500 of the donors, sequences lacking an unambiguous match to a single V gene segment were excluded. An earlier analysis of several hundred of the donors called V segments functional above 56.7% productive rearrangements and segregating when the between-donor standard deviation exceeded 5%. A statistical classification framework was built for diagnosing cytomegalovirus status from the catalog of TCR beta chain sequences. In a later analysis, V and J genes were assigned by comparing TCR nucleotide sequences against IMGT/GENE-DB human TR gene sequences. The TCRdist pipeline was used in a later analysis to assign CDR3 sequences and most-parsimonious VDJ recombination scenarios. A later analysis defined each TCR beta chain by its CDR3 amino acid sequence plus V-gene family, and excluded reads lacking a unique V-gene family. A later analysis removed 550 to 700 highly shared, low-generation-probability nucleotide sequences to deal with suspected cross-contamination and a sequencing artifact. For each public chain, a later analysis derived a clonal expansion index from normalized ranks of inferred template counts within each repertoire. Generation probabilities in a later analysis came from a VDJ recombination model fitted to out-of-frame rearrangements, and those results were checked against IGoR. In a later analysis, hypergeometric tests were used to score TCR-TCR, TCR-HLA and TCR-CMV co-occurrence, with a repertoire-size bias correction applied to TCR pairs. False discovery rates were estimated in a later analysis by permuting HLA or CMV assignments 20 times. In a later analysis, co-occurring TCRs were grouped using DBSCAN, with TCRdist sequence similarity added in when clustering inside HLA-allele-positive subsets. For co-occurrence clustering, repertoires with fewer than 30,000 or more than 120,000 public chains were excluded, along with four to six repertoires with anomalous nucleotide sharing. What TCRdb holds here is the immuneACCESS table cut down to in-frame rearrangements. Part of the clones is not present; checked against another copy, under half of the missing clones reflect an unresolved V gene, and the others are unexplained. Clonal size and the V and J genes are those of that table, whereas D and trimming came from the DNA. This sample lists 210,000 or so clones; roughly 84% were detected once. The top ten hold 0.2% to 0.25% of the sample.

V and J are truncated by 3 bases and 4 bases respectively, leaving an intervening sequence of 12 bases. The CDR3 holds 14 amino acids from the cysteine to the phenylalanine. Only the CDR3 region is kept as DNA, spanning 42 bases read in frame from base 1. Looking up the germline V gene (reference sequence) yields CDR1 SGHNT and CDR2 YYREEE. The sequenced sample was PBMCs. The receptor was isolated from a girl aged 2-15 years in good health and CMV-seronegative. The V and J segments used are TRBV5-4 and TRBJ2-3; a tentative D call is TRBD2 (6 bases match). The CDR3 in this case is CASSSRGIADTQYF. The nucleotides read TGTGCCAGCAGCTCGCGGGGTATCGCAGATACGCAGTATTTT.